Sequencing of this T cell receptor beta chain was carried out in a study of blood T cell repertoires in COVID-19. The overall study: COVID-19 samples collected from the United States, Italy and Spain covered acute and convalescent phases. T cells, B-cell-depleted T cells, or PBMCs supplied cDNA or gDNA.

Original processing notes: Amplification of reference gene primers provided the estimated nucleated cell counts. Libraries were prepared by immunoSEQ multiplex PCR; TCRdb keeps only in-frame clonotypes and omits some of them. The V and J calls and the clone size are those of that table, but D and trimming were determined from the DNA. Altogether a few hundred thousand clones are present, about 90% being singletons, with the ten largest covering under 2.5%. In Seattle, patients joined the study during active infection and were tracked longitudinally. Sequencing was done on a sample of peripheral blood. The TCR originated in a woman aged 60 to 75 with COVID-19, enrolled during active disease.

The CDR3 region has the DNA TGCGCCAGCAGCGGACAGGGGGCTAACGGCTACACCTTC. It is translated as CASSGQGANGYTF. The gene calls are TRBV4-3 and TRBJ1-2, with 11 bases that match TRBD1. The CDR3 sequence is 13 residues long. V shed 5 bases, J shed 8 bases, and the junction held 4 bases outside the gene matches. Germline CDR1 and CDR2: LGHNA and YSLEER.